The TCR beta chain described here comes from a study of CD8 T cell repertoires and HIV-1 epitope variants (dated by TCRdb to the early 2020s). About the investigation overall: T cells were stimulated in separate culture wells with each of twenty-five peptides representing autologous and known Gag and Nef epitope variants. A CMV, EBV and flu peptide pool, the Ebola AY9 epitope as negative control, and a no-peptide well were included as control conditions. Tested epitopes included three Gag epitope families and Nef HW9 and YT9. T cells were enriched using the EasySep Human T Cell Enrichment Kit and were co-cultured with equal numbers of autologous T cell-negative cells serving as antigen-presenting cells. For around 10 days the cultures were kept in IMDM with gentamicin, and on days 3 and 7 half of the media was changed with IL-2, IL-7 and IL-15 added. An aliquot of 1M T cells was saved as an uncultured baseline condition, separate from the 80 to 95 T cell cultures. A total of 83 T cell cultures were run, with each culture condition done in triplicate except for one peptide, which was done in duplicate. Overall results and qualifications from the work: The assay identified only TCR beta chains and indicated proliferation in response to antigen, without indicating T cell function or cytokine profile. The study identified roughly ten antigen-specific TCR beta clonotypes, more than 5 of which appeared to be cross-reactive for autologous or known escape epitope variants. Five clonotypes recognized the Nef KF9 family and one clonotype recognized the HW9 family, while no responses were seen to the TAALDMSHF plasma variant.

The CDR3 measures 15 amino acids from cysteine to phenylalanine. The retained sequence is limited to the CDR3, 45 bases, with the frame set at the first base. Trimming removed 4 bases from V and 6 bases from J, leaving 16 bases between the germline ends. From the germline V gene (reference sequence), CDR1 is SGHKS and CDR2 is YYEKEE. Sequencing of TCR beta CDR3 regions was done on the immunoSEQ platform at survey depth. The QIAamp DNA micro kit was used to extract genomic DNA from every cultured and uncultured CD8+ T cell population. As for how the authors treated the data: Any sample with under 5,000 productive reads was excluded, and this exclusion removed about 7% of the 75 cultures stimulated with HIV peptides. A MANAFEST web app trimmed sequences to CDR3 and removed nonproductive sequences, CDR3s under 5 amino acids, and those not starting C or ending F/W. Antigen-specific clonotypes had to expand in at least 2 of 3 replicates versus no-peptide control at FDR 0.01, only within one epitope family. Specific clonotypes also needed at least fivefold higher frequency than in wells stimulated with peptides from other epitope families. Imported from immuneACCESS, the table was reduced by TCRdb to in-frame sequences with V and J called. These copies leave out some clones; in studies compared against another copy, an unresolved V gene accounts for under half, and the cause of the remainder is not known. V, J and clone size were drawn from that table, and D and trimming were deduced from the DNA. The sample records 4,500 to 6,500 clones, around three fifths of which are singletons. The ten largest make up less than 50% of the sample.

The EasySep Human CD8+ T Cell Enrichment Kit was used on day 10 to isolate CD8+ T cells from every culture. Worth noting for this clone: The target of this receptor is not known. Base quality data are lacking; no much larger clone is found one base away.

The chain joins TRBV5-5 to TRBJ1-4; TRBD1 is possibly the D segment (5 matching bases). This TCR was sampled from a male donor with HIV. The sequenced sample consisted of cultured CD8+ T cells derived from PBMCs. The CDR3 protein is CASSPWGTADEKLFF. The base sequence is TGTGCCAGCAGCCCCTGGGGGACCGCGGATGAAAAACTGTTTTTT.